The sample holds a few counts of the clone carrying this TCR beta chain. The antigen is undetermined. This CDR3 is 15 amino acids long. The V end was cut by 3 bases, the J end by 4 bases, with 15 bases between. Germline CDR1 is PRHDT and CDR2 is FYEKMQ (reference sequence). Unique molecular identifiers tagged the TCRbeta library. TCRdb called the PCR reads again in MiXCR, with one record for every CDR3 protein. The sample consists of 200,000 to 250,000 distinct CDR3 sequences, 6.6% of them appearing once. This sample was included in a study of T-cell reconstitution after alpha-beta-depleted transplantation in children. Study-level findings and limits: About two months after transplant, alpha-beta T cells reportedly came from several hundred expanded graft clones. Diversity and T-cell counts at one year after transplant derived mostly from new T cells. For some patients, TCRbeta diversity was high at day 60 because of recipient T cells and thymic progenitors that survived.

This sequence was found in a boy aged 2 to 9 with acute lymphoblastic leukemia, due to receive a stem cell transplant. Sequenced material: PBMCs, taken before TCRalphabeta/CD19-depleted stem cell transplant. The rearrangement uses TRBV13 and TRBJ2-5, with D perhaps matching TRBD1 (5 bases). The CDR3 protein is CASSLVGQGGETQYF. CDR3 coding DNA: TGTGCCAGCAGCTTGGTTGGGCAGGGTGGAGAGACCCAGTACTTC.